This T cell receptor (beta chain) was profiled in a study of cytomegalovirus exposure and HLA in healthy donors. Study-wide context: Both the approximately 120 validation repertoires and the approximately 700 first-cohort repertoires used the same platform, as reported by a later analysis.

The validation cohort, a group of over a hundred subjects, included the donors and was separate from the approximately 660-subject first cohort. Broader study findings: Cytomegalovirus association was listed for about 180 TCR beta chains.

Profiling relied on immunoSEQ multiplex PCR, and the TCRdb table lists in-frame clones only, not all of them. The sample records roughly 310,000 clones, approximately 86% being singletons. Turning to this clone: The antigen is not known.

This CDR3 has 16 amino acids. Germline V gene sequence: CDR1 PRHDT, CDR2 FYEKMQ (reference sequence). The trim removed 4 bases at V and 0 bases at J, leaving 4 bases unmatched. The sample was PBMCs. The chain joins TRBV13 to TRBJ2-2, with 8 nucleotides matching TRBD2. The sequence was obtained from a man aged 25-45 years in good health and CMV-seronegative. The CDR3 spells CASSWSGGSNTGELFF. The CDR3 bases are TGTGCCAGCAGCTGGAGCGGGGGTTCGAACACCGGGGAGCTGTTTTTT.